This T cell receptor (beta chain) was identified during a study of blood T cell repertoires in COVID-19. Measured with immunoSEQ multiplex PCR; TCRdb has only the in-frame clones, and not every one. Altogether 150,000 to 200,000 clones are present, around 89% being singletons, with the ten largest covering more than 0.75%. The sample holds a few counts of this clone. Per germline, CDR1 MDHEN and CDR2 SYDVKM. There are 17 residues in the CDR3. V gave up 5 bases and J gave up 1 base, with 21 bases separating them. The specimen sequenced was PBMCs or T cells enriched from blood (not recorded which). This sequence originates from a woman under 30 who had recovered from COVID-19. The chain carries TRBV28 and TRBJ2-7; a weak D match, TRBD1 (6 bases). The CDR3 reads CASSQAGVAQASYEQYF. The CDR3 bases are TGTGCCAGCAGTCAAGCAGGGGTGGCCCAAGCTTCCTACGAGCAGTACTTC.